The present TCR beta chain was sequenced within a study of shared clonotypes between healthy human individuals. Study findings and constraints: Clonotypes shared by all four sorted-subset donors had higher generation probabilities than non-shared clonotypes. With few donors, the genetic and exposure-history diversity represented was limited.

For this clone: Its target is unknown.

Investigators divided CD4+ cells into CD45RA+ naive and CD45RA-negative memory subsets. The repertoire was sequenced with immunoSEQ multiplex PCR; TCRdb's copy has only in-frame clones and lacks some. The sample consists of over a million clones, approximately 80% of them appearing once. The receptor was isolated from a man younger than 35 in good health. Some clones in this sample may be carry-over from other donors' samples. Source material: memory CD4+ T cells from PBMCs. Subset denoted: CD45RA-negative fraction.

The CDR3 DNA is TGTGCCAGCACTGACTACAATGAGCAGTTCTTC. This encodes CASTDYNEQFF. V gene TRBV2 combines with J gene TRBJ2-1; D is uncertain. Germline assignment: CDR1 SNHLY and CDR2 FYNNEI. Deletions cut 7 bases from V and 3 bases from J, with 4 bases between. This CDR3 comprises 11 residues.